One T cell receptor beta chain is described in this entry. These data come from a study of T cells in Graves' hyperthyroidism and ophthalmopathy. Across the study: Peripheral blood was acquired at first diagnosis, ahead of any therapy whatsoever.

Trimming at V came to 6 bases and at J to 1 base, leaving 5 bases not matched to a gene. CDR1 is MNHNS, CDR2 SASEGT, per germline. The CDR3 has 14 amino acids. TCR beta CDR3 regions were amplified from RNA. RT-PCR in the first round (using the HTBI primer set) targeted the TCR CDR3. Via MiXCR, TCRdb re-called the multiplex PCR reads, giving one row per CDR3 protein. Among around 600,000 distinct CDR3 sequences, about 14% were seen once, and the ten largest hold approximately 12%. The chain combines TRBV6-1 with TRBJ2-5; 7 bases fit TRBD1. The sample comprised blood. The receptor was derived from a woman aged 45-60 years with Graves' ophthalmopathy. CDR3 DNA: TGTGCCAGCAGATCCCGGGACAGCCAAGAGACCCAGTACTTC. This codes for CASRSRDSQETQYF.